These T cell receptor beta chains were read from a single sample in a study of molecular identifiers for immune sequencing clone quantification. TCRdb ran MiXCR on the PCR reads and lists one entry per CDR3 protein. The sample records approximately 97,000 distinct CDR3 sequences, approximately 25% being singletons. The sample comprised naive CD8+ T cells from blood, with Jurkat cell RNA spiked in. Receptors were obtained from a human donor in good health. Some libraries in this study had Jurkat cell RNA spiked in. The CDR3 runs from the conserved cysteine through the conserved F or W. D genes are given only for firm matches. Expanded clones get a size class; other rows say once, few or many, or leave the size out.

d_gene	len	abundance	v_gene	j_gene	CDR3aa	CDR3nt
TRBD1	15	many	TRBV4-1	TRBJ2-7	CASSQEDRGVYEQYF	TGCGCCAGCAGCCAGGAGGACAGGGGTGTCTACGAGCAGTACTTC
NA	11	many	TRBV11-2	TRBJ2-4	CASSQSNIQYF	TGTGCCAGCAGCCAATCAAACATTCAGTACTTC
NA	15	once	TRBV4-1	TRBJ1-5	CASSQDRGRNQPQQF	TGCGCCAGCAGCCAAGACCGGGGAAGGAATCAGCCCCAGCAATTT
NA	14	NA	TRBV5-8	TRBJ2-5	CASSPDGNQETQYF	TGTGCCAGCAGCCCGGACGGGAACCAAGAGACCCAGTACTTC
NA	15	NA	TRBV5-6	TRBJ2-1	CASSLGGASYNEQFF	TGTGCCAGCAGCTTGGGGGGGGCTTCCTACAATGAGCAGTTCTTC
NA	13	NA	TRBV29-1	TRBJ1-2	CSVQRESSYGYTF	TGCAGCGTTCAGAGGGAATCGTCCTATGGCTACACCTTC
NA	14	many	TRBV12-3/TRBV12-4	TRBJ2-2	CASSFPGGPGELFF	TGTGCCAGCAGTTTCCCGGGGGGCCCCGGGGAGCTGTTTTTT
NA	15	few	TRBV27	TRBJ2-7	CASSLRGSSSYEQYF	TGTGCCAGCAGTTTACGGGGGTCGAGCTCCTACGAGCAGTACTTC
TRBD2	17	NA	TRBV5-3	TRBJ2-1	CASSLVPSGGSYNEQFF	TGTGCCAGCAGCTTGGTCCCTAGCGGGGGCTCCTACAATGAGCAGTTCTTC
TRBD1	14	many	TRBV6-2/TRBV6-3	TRBJ2-7	CASSYETGGYEQYF	TGTGCCAGCAGTTACGAGACAGGGGGCTACGAGCAGTACTTC
NA	15	many	TRBV6-5	TRBJ1-1	CASSYSWQGDTEAFF	TGTGCCAGCAGTTACTCGTGGCAGGGAGACACTGAAGCTTTCTTT
NA	16	many	TRBV28	TRBJ2-5	CASSFGPVGIQETQYF	TGTGCCAGCAGTTTTGGTCCGGTGGGGATCCAAGAGACCCAGTACTTC
NA	14	many	TRBV7-9	TRBJ2-1	CASSTGPEGDEQFF	TGTGCCAGCAGTACGGGGCCCGAAGGCGATGAGCAGTTCTTC
NA	16	few	TRBV3-1	TRBJ2-4	CASSHNGGLAKNIQHF	TGTGCCAGCAGCCACAACGGGGGCTTAGCCAAAAACATTCAGCACTTC
TRBD2	15	many	TRBV3-1	TRBJ2-5	CASSQGDWREETQYF	TGTGCCAGCAGCCAAGGAGACTGGCGGGAGGAGACCCAGTACTTC
NA	14	few	TRBV12-3/TRBV12-4	TRBJ2-1	CASSNINSHNEQFF	TGTGCCAGCAGTAACATAAATTCCCACAATGAGCAGTTCTTC
NA	10	many	TRBV25-1	TRBJ2-5	CASSLETQYF	TGTGCCAGCAGTTTAGAGACCCAGTACTTC
NA	13	many	TRBV28	TRBJ2-3	CASSRENTDTQYF	TGTGCCAGCAGTCGTGAGAACACAGATACGCAGTATTTT
TRBD1	16	many	TRBV27	TRBJ2-5	CASSPVVGAQGETQYF	TGTGCCAGCAGTCCCGTCGTGGGGGCACAGGGGGAGACCCAGTACTTC
TRBD2	18	many	TRBV7-2	TRBJ2-1	CASSLMTLSAGGYNEQFF	TGTGCCAGCAGCTTAATGACTTTGTCGGCGGGGGGTTACAATGAGCAGTTCTTC
NA	18	few	TRBV4-1	TRBJ1-1	CASRPSISGLGENTEAFF	TGCGCCAGCAGGCCGTCGATTTCAGGGCTCGGAGAGAACACTGAAGCTTTCTTT
TRBD1	14	few	TRBV12-3/TRBV12-4	TRBJ1-5	CASTTQGAGQPQHF	TGTGCCAGCACTACTCAGGGGGCGGGTCAGCCCCAGCATTTT
NA	13	NA	TRBV11-2	TRBJ2-2	CASSVVGAGELFF	TGTGCCAGCAGCGTAGTGGGGGCAGGGGAGCTGTTTTTT
TRBD1	13	few	TRBV7-9	TRBJ2-5	CASSGTAEQTQYF	TGTGCCAGCAGCGGGACAGCGGAACAGACCCAGTACTTC
TRBD1	14	few	TRBV9	TRBJ2-2	CASSADRGPGELFF	TGTGCCAGCAGCGCGGACAGGGGCCCCGGGGAGCTGTTTTTT
NA	13	many	TRBV2	TRBJ2-6	CASDSAVANVLTF	TGTGCCAGCGACTCGGCCGTGGCCAACGTCCTGACTTTC
NA	13	many	TRBV2	TRBJ2-7	CASALPSSYEQYF	TGTGCCAGCGCCTTACCTAGCTCCTACGAGCAGTACTTC
TRBD1	14	NA	TRBV24-1	TRBJ1-2	CATSDRTGDYGYTF	TGTGCCACCAGTGATAGGACAGGAGACTATGGCTACACCTTC
TRBD2	16	few	TRBV7-9	TRBJ2-7	CASSSPGTSGTYEQYF	TGTGCCAGCAGCTCCCCCGGGACTAGCGGGACGTACGAGCAGTACTTC
TRBD1	13	many	TRBV5-1	TRBJ1-1	CASAISQGNEAFF	TGCGCCAGCGCCATATCACAGGGGAATGAAGCTTTCTTT
NA	15	many	TRBV27	TRBJ2-3	CASSFLAVTGDTQYF	TGTGCCAGCAGTTTCCTGGCAGTTACGGGAGATACGCAGTATTTT
TRBD2	21	many	TRBV5-4	TRBJ2-2	CASSFGRTSVDHSANTGELFF	TGTGCCAGCAGCTTCGGGCGGACTAGCGTGGATCACTCCGCGAACACCGGGGAGCTGTTTTTT
NA	17	NA	TRBV7-6	TRBJ2-1	CASSLASLKPSPNEQLF	TGTGCCAGCAGCTTAGCGTCCCTAAAGCCAAGCCCCAATGAGCAGCTCTTC